One and the same sample provided the 5 T cell receptor beta chains below, sequenced in a study of metastatic and nonmetastatic thyroid tumors. TCRdb re-processed the PCR reads through MiXCR. This table holds roughly 34,000 clones, around a third found once. Each patient came to thyroid surgery without any prior treatment (of any kind). The material sequenced was tumor tissue. The receptors stem from a female donor with papillary thyroid cancer or a benign thyroid nodule (not recorded which). Some clones in this sample may be carry-over from other donors' samples.

The chain couples TRBV2 to TRBJ2-7; tentatively, D is TRBD1 (5 bases). Germline V gives CDR1 SNHLY, CDR2 FYNNEI. This CDR3 has 14 residues. The germline V and J ends were trimmed by 5 bases and 2 bases, with 13 bases remaining between them. CDR3 nucleotide sequence: TGTGCCAGCAGTCCATCGGACAACACCTACGAGCAGTACTTC. This encodes CASSPSDNTYEQYF.

This clone was counted once. In nucleotides, the CDR3 is TGTGCCAGCAGCCAAGTGGGCAGAGAGCAGTTCTTC. It specifies CASSQVGREQFF. This chain connects TRBV3-1 to TRBJ2-1; D call uncertain. Trimming stripped 1 base from V and 10 bases from J, with 8 bases between. The CDR3 contains 12 residues. Germline V gives CDR1 LGHDT, CDR2 YNNKEL (reference sequence).

The chain is built from TRBV4-1 and TRBJ2-1; the match to TRBD2 covers 9 bases. Trimming at V came to 5 bases and at J to 4 bases, leaving 9 bases not matched to a gene. This CDR3 has 16 amino acids. Germline assignment: CDR1 MGHRA and CDR2 YSYEKL. The CDR3: CASSLEGTSTYNEQFF. CDR3 DNA: TGCGCCAGCAGCTTAGAGGGGACTAGCACATACAATGAGCAGTTCTTC.

On this clone: A much bigger clone sits one base away, suggesting this may be a read error. The sample holds other DNA sequences that translate to the same CDR3. The J gene is TRBJ2-2, the V gene TRBV11-2; tentatively, D is TRBD1 (6 bases). This CDR3 is 19 amino acids long. Germline V gene data show CDR1 as SGHAT and CDR2 as FQNNGV. CDR3 sequence: CASSLGIGRTALFTGELFF. Here the CDR3 DNA reads TGTGCCAGTAGCTTAGGGATCGGTCGGACAGCCCTCTTCACCGGGGAGCTGTTTTTT.

A single count supports this clone. V and J are TRBV9 and TRBJ2-7; 11 nucleotides align to TRBD1. V lost 3 bases to trimming and J lost 4 bases; unmatched junction nucleotides: 9. CDR3 length: 16 residues. Germline lookup yields CDR1 SGDLS and CDR2 YYNGEE. The CDR3 region has the DNA TGTGCCAGCAGCGCGCCAGACCGGGACAGGGGGTACGAGCAGTACTTC. It codes for CASSAPDRDRGYEQYF.